This entry concerns a single TCR beta chain. The target antigen is unknown. The sample belongs to a study of chemoradiotherapy in HPV16-positive cancers. Overall study: A couple of HPV16-positive patients' cells yielded candidate HPV-specific clones and common motifs.

CDR1 is LGHNA and CDR2 is YSLEER in the germline V gene. V was pared by 0 bases and J by 9 bases, with 15 bases between. CDR3 length: 16 amino acids. Study-wide results and caveats: Candidate HPV-specific clones and E7-related TCR motifs grew in tumor during treatment. The functional HPV-specific definition rests on just two HPV16-positive patients.

Samples were taken several times over chemoradiotherapy. The data were produced by immunoSEQ multiplex PCR, yet TCRdb's version contains in-frame clones alone and is incomplete. The repertoire has 5,600 or so clones, around 80% of them found once; the top ten carry 29%. This material was obtained from a patient who underwent chemoradiotherapy. The receptor comes from a human donor with HPV-associated anogenital cancer. The chain carries TRBV4-3 and TRBJ1-6; no clear D. The CDR3 DNA reads TGCGCCAGCAGCCAAGACCCTGGTGTAGGCTCTTCACCCCTCCACTTT. Its protein is CASSQDPGVGSSPLHF.